The 18 T cell receptor beta chains in this list originate from one sample, sequenced in a study of blood T cell repertoires in COVID-19. Measured with immunoSEQ multiplex PCR; TCRdb has only the in-frame clones, and not every one. The sample includes about 52,000 clones, around 92% of them seen just once. Sequenced sample: peripheral blood. The receptors were sampled from an older man with active or convalescent COVID-19.

The chain recombines TRBV6-2 or TRBV6-3 with TRBJ2-3; 15 bases are shared with TRBD2. With V trimmed by 2 bases and J by 4 bases, 7 bases remained unmatched. The germline CDR1 and CDR2 sequences are MNHEY and SVGEGT. The CDR3 spans 18 residues. The CDR3 is CASSYDPRTSGGADTQYF. Here the CDR3 DNA reads TGTGCCAGCAGTTACGATCCCAGGACTAGCGGGGGGGCAGATACGCAGTATTTT.

In its sample, this clone was seen a few times. The CDR3 loop is CASSLQTSGDYEQYF. The CDR3 coding sequence is TGTGCCAGCAGCTTACAGACTAGCGGGGACTACGAGCAGTACTTC. The chain combines TRBV11-3 with TRBJ2-7; 11 nucleotides agree with TRBD2. CDR3 size: 15 residues. V lost 2 bases to trimming and J lost 3 bases; unmatched junction nucleotides: 3. Germline V lookup: CDR1 SGHNT, CDR2 YENEEA. Full variable domain (remainder filled in from reference TRBV11-3 and TRBJ2-7): EAGVVQSPRYKIIEKKQPVAFWCNPISGHNTLYWYLQNLGQGPELLIRYENEEAVDDSQLPKDRFSAERLKGVDSTLKIQPAELGDSAVYLCASSLQTSGDYEQYFGPGTRLTVT.

This chain uses TRBV7-2 with TRBJ1-3, with D possibly being TRBD1 (5 bases). Trimming cost V 4 bases and J 5 bases, with 15 bases left between them. The germline gives CDR1 SGHTA, CDR2 FQGNSA. This CDR3 contains 15 residues. CDR3 in DNA: TGTGCCAGCAGCTCCTTCGGGGGGAGCAGAAACACCATATATTTT. Protein: CASSSFGGSRNTIYF. Variable domain in full (rest from reference TRBV7-2 and TRBJ1-3): GAGVSQSPSNKVTEKGKDVELRCDPISGHTALYWYRQSLGQGLEFLIYFQGNSAPDKSGLPSDRFSAERTGGSVSTLTIQRTQQEDSAVYLCASSSFGGSRNTIYFGEGSWLTVV.

The chain combines TRBV4-3 with TRBJ2-3, with 10 bases fitting TRBD2. The CDR3 spans 17 residues. Losses at the gene ends were 4 bases for V and 5 bases for J; bases not matched to a gene: 12. In germline, CDR1 is LGHNA, CDR2 YSLEER. The CDR3 region has the DNA TGCGCCAGCAGCCCCGGGACAGCGGGGGGGCAGGTAGATACGCAGTATTTT. Amino acid sequence: CASSPGTAGGQVDTQYF.

A single count supports this clone. The genes are TRBV28 and TRBJ1-4; weak D call: TRBD1 (5 bases). CDR1 and CDR2 (germline): MDHEN, SYDVKM. Deletions cut 2 bases from V and 8 bases from J, with 6 bases between. This CDR3 is 12 amino acids long. The CDR3 spells CASSLQGEKLFF. DNA of the CDR3: TGTGCCAGCAGTTTACAGGGAGAAAAACTGTTTTTT.

The J gene is TRBJ2-7, the V gene TRBV11-2, with a possible D match to TRBD2 (7 bases). Germline values: CDR1 SGHAT, CDR2 FQNNGV. V gave up 5 bases and J gave up 5 bases, with 28 bases separating them. This CDR3 comprises 18 residues. CDR3 in amino acids: CASSVRIPGTREVHEQYF. In DNA, the CDR3 is TGTGCCAGCAGCGTCAGAATCCCCGGGACACGGGAGGTCCACGAGCAGTACTTC.

The chain couples TRBV7-2 to TRBJ2-2; 7 nucleotides agree with TRBD1. Germline-derived CDR1 and CDR2 are SGHTA and FQGNSA. The ends lost 2 bases at V and 4 bases at J; junction bases unmatched: 10. The CDR3 sequence is 17 residues long. CDR3 DNA sequence: TGTGCCAGCAGCTTAACCCAGCAGGGGGTTTTCACCGGGGAGCTGTTTTTT. Translated: CASSLTQQGVFTGELFF.

The chain joins TRBV19 to TRBJ2-7, with D possibly TRBD2 on 5 matching bases. Germline V gene lookup returns CDR1 LNHDA and CDR2 SQIVND (reference sequence). This CDR3 is built from 13 residues. V shed 4 bases and J shed 3 bases, with 10 bases lying between them. The CDR3 spells CASSSAGGYEQYF. The CDR3 DNA reads as TGTGCCAGTAGTAGTGCGGGTGGCTACGAGCAGTACTTC.

This clone was counted once. The chain employs TRBV14 and TRBJ2-7; the match to TRBD2 covers 9 bases. The V and J ends lost 5 bases and 4 bases, in that order; junction bases with no gene match: 3. There are 13 residues in the CDR3. Germline CDR1 is SGHDN and CDR2 is FVKESK. CDR3 DNA: TGTGCCAGCAGCATTGGACTAGCGTACGAGCAGTACTTC. Translated: CASSIGLAYEQYF.

In DNA, the CDR3 is TGTGCCAGCAGTATAAGAGGGACAGGGGGCTCCGGGGCCAACGTCCTGACTTTC. As protein: CASSIRGTGGSGANVLTF. V is TRBV27 and J is TRBJ2-6, with 12 bases fitting TRBD1. Per the germline V gene, CDR1 is MNHEY and CDR2 is SMNVEV (reference sequence). Trimming removed 5 bases from V and 4 bases from J; junction bases left unmatched: 9. The CDR3 length is 18 residues.

V and J are TRBV30 and TRBJ2-5; 8 bases fit TRBD2. The V and J ends lost 2 bases and 4 bases, in that order; junction bases with no gene match: 6. This CDR3 comprises 14 residues. Germline V gives CDR1 GTSNPN, CDR2 SVGIG (reference sequence). The CDR3 loop reads CAWSLSGGSETQYF. As DNA, the CDR3 is TGTGCCTGGAGTCTATCGGGGGGGTCAGAGACCCAGTACTTC.

The gene calls are TRBV18 and TRBJ2-7; 7 bases line up with TRBD2. V lost 5 bases, J lost 2 bases, and 6 bases stayed unmatched. CDR1 and CDR2 from the germline V gene are KGHSH and LQKENI. The CDR3 totals 14 residues. Written as DNA, the CDR3 is TGTGCCAGCTCAGACCGGGAGGCGCCCTACGAGCAGTACTTC. Its protein is CASSDREAPYEQYF.

This clone was counted a few times. This rearrangement joins TRBV7-9 to TRBJ2-5; D ambiguous. This CDR3 has 15 amino acids. Trimming stripped 2 bases from V and 5 bases from J, with 15 bases between. The germline V gene has CDR1 SEHNR and CDR2 FQNEAQ (reference sequence). The CDR3 loop reads CASSLSSGSLETQYF. DNA of the CDR3: TGTGCCAGCAGCTTAAGTTCCGGTTCTTTGGAGACCCAGTACTTC.

V usage is TRBV28 and J usage is TRBJ2-3; 7 positions agree with TRBD1. This CDR3 is 14 amino acids long. The J segment lost 1 base and the V segment lost 7 bases, leaving 5 bases of the junction unmatched. Germline V gene data show CDR1 as MDHEN and CDR2 as SYDVKM. This chain's CDR3 is CASTWGQRTDTQYF. The DNA for the CDR3 is TGTGCCAGCACCTGGGGACAGCGCACAGATACGCAGTATTTT.

V usage is TRBV11-3 and J usage is TRBJ2-5, with D possibly matching TRBD2 (5 bases). The CDR3 is made up of 17 amino acids. V dropped 1 base and J dropped 2 bases, with 17 bases sitting between them. Germline V lookup: CDR1 SGHNT, CDR2 YENEEA. CDR3: CASSLGVEGRGQETQYF. The CDR3 coding sequence is TGTGCCAGCAGCTTAGGGGTAGAGGGTCGGGGACAAGAGACCCAGTACTTC.

The V and J genes are TRBV18 and TRBJ2-7; 7 bases are a match to TRBD1. CDR1 is KGHSH and CDR2 is LQKENI in the germline V gene. CDR3 length: 13 amino acids. Trimming at V came to 8 bases and at J to 2 bases, leaving 6 bases not matched to a gene. The CDR3 loop reads CASARDRTYEQYF. The CDR3 coding sequence is TGTGCCAGCGCACGGGACAGAACCTACGAGCAGTACTTC.

The sample holds a few counts of this clone. The chain is built from TRBV4-3 and TRBJ2-5, with D tentatively TRBD1 (6 bases). CDR3 size: 14 residues. In germline, CDR1 is LGHNA, CDR2 YSLEER. The V end was cut by 1 base, the J end by 5 bases, with 11 bases between. Written as DNA, the CDR3 is TGCGCCAGCAGCCAAGGGCAGGGGTCGGAGACCCAGTACTTC. It encodes CASSQGQGSETQYF.

This clone has more than one count but fewer than ten. The chain combines TRBV7-3 with TRBJ2-2, with TRBD2 matching 7 bases. Losses at the gene ends were 5 bases for V and 0 bases for J; bases not matched to a gene: 6. This CDR3 contains 16 residues. The germline gives CDR1 SGHTA, CDR2 FQGTGA. CDR3 nucleotides: TGTGCCAGCAGCGCCCAGCGGGGATCGAACACCGGGGAGCTGTTTTTT. Its protein product is CASSAQRGSNTGELFF.